One sample yielded the 12 T cell receptor beta chains listed below, sequenced in a study of control samples from healthy donors and cancer patients. The data were produced by immunoSEQ multiplex PCR, yet TCRdb's version contains in-frame clones alone and is incomplete. The repertoire holds roughly 68,000 clones, with around 80% as singletons. The sequencing input was blood. All receptors come from a man aged 60 to 75 in good health.

This clone was recorded once. V usage is TRBV5-1 and J usage is TRBJ2-1; 7 positions match TRBD2. The CDR3 runs to 16 residues. Germline-derived CDR1 and CDR2 are SGHRS and YFSETQ. V was clipped by 4 bases and J by 1 base; unmatched bases: 8. In nucleotides, the CDR3 is TGCGCCAGCAGCCAGGCGGGCGGGAGTTCCTACAATGAGCAGTTCTTC. This gives the protein CASSQAGGSSYNEQFF.

A few counts support this clone. The rearrangement links TRBV21-1 to TRBJ2-2; TRBD2, as called in the table, went unchecked against the DNA. TRBV21-1 is a recognized pseudogene. This CDR3 contains 14 residues. CDR3 in amino acids: CASTSRGSAGELFF. CDR3 in DNA: TGTGCCAGCACCAGCCGGGGGAGCGCCGGGGAGCTGTTTTTT.

The CDR3 nucleotides read TGTGCCAGCAGCTCGCTGGAGACCCAGTACTTC. This translates into CASSSLETQYF. V usage is TRBV7-9 and J usage is TRBJ2-5; D gene uncertain. The V end lost 4 bases, the J end lost 5 bases, and 5 bases lay between the germline ends. The germline V gene has CDR1 SEHNR and CDR2 FQNEAQ (reference sequence). The CDR3 totals 11 residues.

This clone was seen only a few times. CDR3 sequence reads: CASSFGLAAYNEQFF. As DNA, the CDR3 is TGTGCCAGCAGTTTTGGACTAGCGGCCTACAATGAGCAGTTCTTC. The gene calls are TRBV6-5 and TRBJ2-1, with 10 bases matching TRBD2. Per the germline V gene, CDR1 is MNHEY and CDR2 is SVGAGI. J lost 2 bases, V lost 4 bases, and 2 bases had no gene match. This CDR3 has 15 amino acids.

The chain combines TRBV27 with TRBJ1-5; possible D gene TRBD1, 5 bases. Germline-derived CDR1 and CDR2 are MNHEY and SMNVEV (reference sequence). CDR3 size: 15 residues. The V gene lost 0 bases and the J gene lost 4 bases, with 10 bases spanning the gap. CDR3 nucleotide sequence: TGTGCCAGCAGTTTATCGGGACGTTGGAATCAGCCCCAGCATTTT. Protein sequence: CASSLSGRWNQPQHF.

This clone was observed once. The rearrangement links TRBV6-2 or TRBV6-3 to TRBJ2-3; D gene uncertain. Between the trimmed V and J ends, which lost 2 bases and 4 bases, there was a span of 13 bases. CDR3 size: 15 residues. Germline V gene sequence: CDR1 MNHEY, CDR2 SVGEGT. In DNA, the CDR3 is TGTGCCAGCAGTTACGTGGGAATCGGGTCAGATACGCAGTATTTT. Its protein product is CASSYVGIGSDTQYF.

The rearrangement links TRBV24-1 to TRBJ1-2; 7 bases fit TRBD1. CDR1 and CDR2 (germline): KGHDR, SFDVKD. V trimming: 3 bases; J trimming: 8 bases; junction bases outside the gene matches: 5. CDR3 length: 13 amino acids. The CDR3 nucleotides read TGTGCCACCAGTGATGAGGGGGCGCGCGGCTACACCTTC. Translated, it gives CATSDEGARGYTF.

The chain couples TRBV7-2 to TRBJ2-7; 10 nucleotides agree with TRBD1. The CDR3 extends over 15 amino acids. CDR1 and CDR2 from the germline V gene are SGHTA and FQGNSA. J was trimmed by 3 bases and V by 5 bases; bases with no gene match: 7. CDR3 in DNA: TGTGCCAGCAGCCACGGGGGACAGGGGATCTACGAGCAGTACTTC. Translated, it gives CASSHGGQGIYEQYF.

DNA of the CDR3: TGTGCCAGTAGTATAGAGGGGTACAATTCACCCCTCCACTTT. Translated, it gives CASSIEGYNSPLHF. The chain combines TRBV19 with TRBJ1-6; D remains ambiguous. With 0 bases removed from V and 7 bases from J, the gap between germline ends came to 7 bases. The CDR3 is 14 residues long. In germline, CDR1 is LNHDA, CDR2 SQIVND (reference sequence).

The J gene is TRBJ1-6, the V gene TRBV20-1; D possibly corresponds to TRBD1 (5 bases). The CDR3 runs to 12 residues. The germline V and J ends were trimmed by 3 bases and 6 bases, with 6 bases remaining between them. CDR1 DFQATT and CDR2 SNEGSKA come from the germline V gene (reference sequence). For the CDR3, the DNA is TGCAGTGCTAGTGGGGCTAATTCACCCCTCCACTTT. Translating it yields CSASGANSPLHF.

The chain couples TRBV30 to TRBJ2-7, with D possibly called TRBD1 or TRBD2 (6 bases each). V lost 6 bases and J 0 bases, leaving 15 bases between the germline ends. CDR1 GTSNPN and CDR2 SVGIG come from the germline V gene (reference sequence). This CDR3 is built from 14 residues. CDR3 region: CACSIGGSSYEQYF. The CDR3 nucleotides read TGTGCCTGTAGTATAGGGGGGAGCTCCTACGAGCAGTACTTC.

This clone was seen only once. The rearrangement links TRBV9 to TRBJ2-1; D is uncertain. CDR3 length: 12 amino acids. Deletions cut 4 bases from V and 12 bases from J, with 14 bases between. Germline CDR1 SGDLS, CDR2 YYNGEE. In DNA form, the CDR3 reads TGTGCCAGCAGCCCCACCGCAAGTCGGCAGTTCTTC. This sequence encodes CASSPTASRQFF.